The 10 T cell receptor beta chains below all came from one sample that was sequenced in a study of blood T cell repertoires in COVID-19. Using immunoSEQ multiplex PCR, the repertoire was profiled, and TCRdb retains in-frame clones only, with some absent. The data contain more than 300,000 clones, 90% of them singletons. Source material: PBMCs or T cells enriched from blood (not recorded which). The source of these receptors is a woman aged 25 to 39 who had been exposed to COVID-19.

J is TRBJ1-1 and V is TRBV29-1; weak D call: TRBD1 (5 bases). Germline V CDR1 and CDR2: SQVTM, ANQGSEA. The CDR3 sequence is 14 residues long. V was shortened by 5 bases and J by 13 bases, with 26 bases between the two germline ends. The CDR3 region is CSVINQGLIGDGFF. The CDR3 DNA follows: TGCAGCGTTATAAACCAGGGACTAATAGGTGATGGTTTCTTT. Full variable domain (remainder filled in from reference TRBV29-1 and TRBJ1-1): SAVISQKPSRDICQRGTSLTIQCQVDSQVTMMFWYRQQPGQSLTLIATANQGSEATYESGFVIDKFPISRPNLTFSTLTVSNMSPEDSSIYLCSVINQGLIGDGFFGQGTRLTVV.

There are a few counts of this clone. Other DNA sequences within the sample encode an identical CDR3. The chain couples TRBV6-5 to TRBJ1-5; the D gene is possibly TRBD1 (6 bases). The ends were cut back, 4 bases at V and 2 bases at J, with 9 bases in the middle. CDR3 size: 14 residues. CDR1 and CDR2 (germline): MNHEY, SVGAGI. Here the CDR3 reads CASSFRQGNQPQHF. CDR3 bases: TGTGCCAGCAGTTTCAGACAGGGCAATCAGCCCCAGCATTTT.

The count of this clone is one. V and J are TRBV9 and TRBJ2-3, with 11 positions matching TRBD1. CDR3 length: 17 amino acids. Per germline, CDR1 SGDLS and CDR2 YYNGEE. J gave up 6 bases and V 4 bases, and 13 bases lay outside the gene matches. The DNA of the CDR3 is TGTGCCAGCAGCTCCGGGACAGGGGGGTACGGTACGGATACGCAGTATTTT. Amino acid sequence: CASSSGTGGYGTDTQYF.

The chain links TRBV20-1 to TRBJ1-5, with D tentatively TRBD1 (5 bases). This CDR3 spans 13 amino acids. The ends were cut back, 6 bases at V and 4 bases at J, with 13 bases in the middle. Germline lookup yields CDR1 DFQATT and CDR2 SNEGSKA (reference sequence). The CDR3 DNA reads as TGCAGTGCGAGTATAGGGGTAAATCAGCCCCAGCATTTT. It codes for CSASIGVNQPQHF.

This chain connects TRBV5-6 to TRBJ2-7; possible D gene TRBD1, 6 bases. Germline lookup yields CDR1 SGHDT and CDR2 YYEEEE. The CDR3 contains 15 residues. The V end was cut by 3 bases, the J end by 6 bases, with 19 bases between. CDR3 sequence (DNA): TGTGCCAGCAGCTACCGGGACACATACCACTCCGAGCAGTACTTC. As protein: CASSYRDTYHSEQYF.

The chain recombines TRBV7-9 with TRBJ1-4, with D hard to call. Looked up from germline, CDR1 is SEHNR and CDR2 is FQNEAQ (reference sequence). The ends were cut back, 6 bases at V and 6 bases at J, with 17 bases in the middle. The CDR3 length is 15 residues. CDR3 sequence (DNA): TGTGCCAGCAGACCCTCCGGGAGGCTTGATGAAAAACTGTTTTTT. As protein: CASRPSGRLDEKLFF.

The chain couples TRBV4-1 to TRBJ2-5, with 12 bases aligning to TRBD2. Germline lookup yields CDR1 MGHRA and CDR2 YSYEKL. The V and J ends lost 1 base and 2 bases, in that order; junction bases with no gene match: 5. This CDR3 has 17 residues. The CDR3 loop is CASSQVRTSGGQETQYF. CDR3 bases: TGCGCCAGCAGCCAAGTCCGCACTAGCGGGGGGCAAGAGACCCAGTACTTC.

This sequence joins TRBV6-5 and TRBJ2-5; 8 bases line up with TRBD2. Trimming cost V 5 bases and J 3 bases; bases outside gene matches: 5. The germline V gene encodes CDR1 MNHEY and CDR2 SVGAGI. This CDR3 region has 14 residues. The CDR3 sequence: CASSISGVEETQYF. CDR3 DNA: TGTGCCAGCAGTATTAGCGGGGTAGAAGAGACCCAGTACTTC.

This CDR3 reads CASRQQVFEGYTF. Here the CDR3 DNA reads TGTGCCAGCAGGCAACAGGTGTTTGAGGGCTACACCTTC. This chain uses TRBV6-6 with TRBJ1-2, with D possibly being TRBD1 (5 bases). Germline assignment: CDR1 MNHNY and CDR2 SVGAGI (reference sequence). The CDR3 consists of 13 residues. V was clipped by 6 bases and J by 8 bases, with 16 bases between them.

The V and J genes are TRBV5-1 and TRBJ1-4; D uncertain. Trimming took 1 base from V and 3 from J, leaving 16 bases between them. CDR3 size: 17 residues. Germline loops: CDR1 SGHRS, CDR2 YFSETQ. CDR3 in amino acids: CASSLLGSQYSNEKLFF. The DNA of the CDR3 is TGCGCCAGCAGCTTGTTGGGCAGCCAGTATTCTAATGAAAAACTGTTTTTT. The full variable domain, with the rest looked up from reference TRBV5-1 and TRBJ1-4, is KAGVTQTPRYLIKTRGQQVTLSCSPISGHRSVSWYQQTPGQGLQFLFEYFSETQRNKGNFPGRFSGRQFSNSRSEMNVSTLELGDSALYLCASSLLGSQYSNEKLFFGSGTQLSVL.